A single sample is the source of the 3 T cell receptor beta chains below, sequenced in a study of blood T cell repertoires in COVID-19. Generated by immunoSEQ multiplex PCR, the TCRdb table keeps only in-frame clones and is missing some. This table has 400,000 to 450,000 clones, over 75% appearing once. The sample consisted of PBMCs or T cells enriched from blood (not recorded which). All receptors come from a young man who had recovered from COVID-19.

The CDR3 region is CASSVSGNQPQHF. The CDR3 DNA is TGTGCCAGCAGTGTTAGTGGCAATCAGCCCCAGCATTTT. The chain combines TRBV2 with TRBJ1-5; D ambiguous. CDR1 SNHLY and CDR2 FYNNEI come from the germline V gene. Trimming stripped 4 bases from V and 2 bases from J, with 6 bases between. CDR3 length equals 13 residues.

The rearrangement uses TRBV5-8 and TRBJ2-6, with a weak D call TRBD1 (5 bases). CDR3 length: 16 amino acids. The germline gives CDR1 SGHTS, CDR2 YDEGEE. The germline V and J ends were trimmed by 2 bases and 1 base, with 10 bases remaining between them. This CDR3 reads CASSFPPGSGANVLTF. CDR3 in DNA: TGTGCCAGCAGCTTCCCCCCAGGGTCTGGGGCCAACGTCCTGACTTTC. Variable domain in full (rest from reference TRBV5-8 and TRBJ2-6): EAGVTQSPTHLIKTRGQQATLRCSPISGHTSVYWYQQALGLGLQFLLWYDEGEERNRGNFPPRFSGRQFPNYSSELNVNALELEDSALYLCASSFPPGSGANVLTFGAGSRLTVL.

The rearrangement links TRBV28 to TRBJ1-3, with 7 bases fitting TRBD1. The V gene end was trimmed by 5 bases and the J gene end by 3 bases; junction bases not matched to a gene: 7. This CDR3 region has 15 residues. Germline CDR1 is MDHEN and CDR2 is SYDVKM. CDR3 region: CASSPRDRSGNTIYF. In DNA form, the CDR3 reads TGTGCCAGCAGTCCCCGGGACAGAAGTGGAAACACCATATATTTT. Complete variable domain (other parts from reference TRBV28 and TRBJ1-3): DVKVTQSSRYLVKRTGEKVFLECVQDMDHENMFWYRQDPGLGLRLIYFSYDVKMKEKGDIPEGYSVSREKKERFSLILESASTNQTSMYLCASSPRDRSGNTIYFGEGSWLTVV.